This section outlines one TCR beta chain sequence together with its context. As yet, its antigen is unknown. This sample was taken from a study of cytomegalovirus exposure and HLA in healthy donors. General study findings and limits: Within the approximately 130 validation repertoires, first-cohort TCR clusters tended to co-occur, according to a later analysis. The study put some 150 TCR beta chains on its list as cytomegalovirus-associated. Rare TCR sequences dominated, though some public TCRs recurred in many donors. CMV antigen specificity of a few CMV-associated chains was confirmed in vitro.

The CDR3 contains 15 residues. From germline, CDR1 is SGHRS and CDR2 YFSETQ. With 4 bases clipped from V and 5 bases from J, the junction kept 7 bases outside the gene matches. Measured with immunoSEQ multiplex PCR; TCRdb has only the in-frame clones, and not every one. The sample includes hundreds of thousands of clones, 86% seen only once; the top ten take roughly 0.82%. The sample comprised PBMCs. V usage is TRBV5-1 and J usage is TRBJ2-3; TRBD1 agrees at 10 bases. The source is a young woman in good health and CMV-seronegative. DNA of the CDR3: TGCGCCAGCAGCGAGTCCCGGGACAGGGGAGATACGCAGTATTTT. This gives the protein CASSESRDRGDTQYF.